Described below is a single T cell receptor beta chain sequence and its context. Its target is unknown. Previously reported methods and listed TCR primers produced the bulk TCR libraries. TCRdb redid the calling of the PCR reads with MiXCR, one entry per CDR3 protein. This table holds approximately 590,000 distinct CDR3 sequences, over 25% found once. This record belongs to a study of molecular identifiers for immune sequencing clone quantification. Overall study results and limits: Investigators reportedly could detect spiked Jurkat TCR RNA from one cell among some 940,000 naive cells.

As CD8+CD4-CCR7+CD45RA+ cells, naive CD8 T cells were sorted. The TCR originated in a human donor in good health. Some libraries in this study had Jurkat cell RNA spiked in. Sequenced: naive CD8+ T cells from blood, with Jurkat cell RNA spiked in. Sample subset: FACS-sorted CD8+CD4-CCR7+CD45RA+ naive T cells.

The CDR3 bases are TGTGCCAGCAGTGACAATGCAAACACAGAAGTCTTCTTT. Its protein is CASSDNANTEVFF. This chain uses TRBV6-1 with TRBJ1-1; no clear D gene. The CDR3 covers 13 residues. The V and J ends lost 3 bases and 14 bases respectively, with 19 bases between them. Germline V CDR1 and CDR2: MNHNS, SASEGT.